The rows below give T cell receptor beta chains drawn from one sample of a study of early T cells in non-severe SARS-CoV-2 infection. A single record per CDR3 protein comes from TCRdb applying MiXCR to the 5' RACE reads. Of about 29,000 distinct CDR3 sequences listed, roughly 5.3% were seen once; the top ten hold roughly 4%. Sequenced sample: whole blood. Source of these receptors: an adult who was a healthcare worker with PCR-confirmed SARS-CoV-2 infection or an uninfected control (not recorded which). CDR3s include the opening cysteine and the closing phenylalanine or tryptophan. The D gene is left open where the match is weak. A clone size is listed for some rows: how often the clone was seen (once, few, many), or a class if it is expanded.

V gene: TRBV6-2/TRBV6-3
clone size: few
D gene: -
J gene: TRBJ2-5
CDR3 length: 14
CDR3 DNA: TGTGCCAGCAGTTACGGAAGGAATCAAGAGACCCAGTACTTC
CDR3 protein: CASSYGRNQETQYF

V gene: TRBV20-1
clone size: many
D gene: -
J gene: TRBJ2-7
CDR3 length: 13
CDR3 DNA: TGCAGTGCTAGCGAGGGGGATGGGTACGAGCAGTACTTC
CDR3 protein: CSASEGDGYEQYF

V gene: TRBV6-5
clone size: many
D gene: TRBD1
J gene: TRBJ1-2
CDR3 length: 13
CDR3 DNA: TGTGCCAGCACTCGACAGGGAAACTATGGCTACACCTTC
CDR3 protein: CASTRQGNYGYTF

V gene: TRBV7-9
clone size: -
D gene: -
J gene: TRBJ2-3
CDR3 length: 14
CDR3 DNA: TGTGCCAGCAGCGTCTCCATCAATCTAGATACGCAGTATTTT
CDR3 protein: CASSVSINLDTQYF

V gene: TRBV12-3/TRBV12-4
clone size: many
D gene: TRBD2
J gene: TRBJ2-7
CDR3 length: 14
CDR3 DNA: TGTGCCAGCAGTTCTAGCGGGAGATTATACGAGCAGTACTTC
CDR3 protein: CASSSSGRLYEQYF

V gene: TRBV24-1
clone size: few
D gene: TRBD2
J gene: TRBJ2-2
CDR3 length: 17
CDR3 DNA: TGTGCCACCAGTGCTTTACCCTCGGGAGGGCTGGACGGGGAGCTGTTTTTT
CDR3 protein: CATSALPSGGLDGELFF

V gene: TRBV7-2
clone size: many
D gene: -
J gene: TRBJ1-6
CDR3 length: 13
CDR3 DNA: TGTGCCAGCAGCTTAGTGGGACCGACGCCCCTCCACTTT
CDR3 protein: CASSLVGPTPLHF

V gene: TRBV12-3/TRBV12-4
clone size: few
D gene: TRBD1
J gene: TRBJ2-7
CDR3 length: 13
CDR3 DNA: TGTGCCAGCAGTTTAGACAGGGGGTTCGAGCAGTACTTC
CDR3 protein: CASSLDRGFEQYF

V gene: TRBV6-4
clone size: many
D gene: TRBD1
J gene: TRBJ1-5
CDR3 length: 16
CDR3 DNA: TGTGCCAGCAGTGAGGGGACAGTGGGGCTTAATCAGCCCCAGCATTTT
CDR3 protein: CASSEGTVGLNQPQHF

V gene: TRBV10-3
clone size: -
D gene: TRBD1
J gene: TRBJ2-7
CDR3 length: 13
CDR3 DNA: TGTGCCATCAGTGAAGGACAGGGGGCAGAGCAGTACTTC
CDR3 protein: CAISEGQGAEQYF

V gene: TRBV27
clone size: once
D gene: -
J gene: TRBJ1-1
CDR3 length: 13
CDR3 DNA: TGTGCCAGCAGATTACAGGTGAACACTGAAGCTTTCTTT
CDR3 protein: CASRLQVNTEAFF

V gene: TRBV7-2
clone size: many
D gene: TRBD1
J gene: TRBJ2-5
CDR3 length: 15
CDR3 DNA: TGTGCCAGCAGCTTAGGGGACAGGGTCCGAGAGACCCAGTACTTC
CDR3 protein: CASSLGDRVRETQYF

V gene: TRBV28
clone size: many
D gene: TRBD2
J gene: TRBJ2-2
CDR3 length: 15
CDR3 DNA: TGTGCCAGCACTTCAGGCGGGAGGGTTGGCGGGGAGCTGTTTTTT
CDR3 protein: CASTSGGRVGGELFF

V gene: TRBV7-9
clone size: many
D gene: -
J gene: TRBJ1-5
CDR3 length: 14
CDR3 DNA: TGTGCCAGCAGCTTTACAGGGACCAATCAGCCCCAGCATTTT
CDR3 protein: CASSFTGTNQPQHF

V gene: TRBV7-6
clone size: many
D gene: -
J gene: TRBJ1-2
CDR3 length: 12
CDR3 DNA: TGTGCCAGCAGCCCAGGGGCCTATGGCTACACCTTC
CDR3 protein: CASSPGAYGYTF

V gene: TRBV3-1
clone size: many
D gene: -
J gene: TRBJ2-7
CDR3 length: 18
CDR3 DNA: TGTGCCAGCAGCCAAGAGATTCCGAAGTCCGTGCGCTCCTACGAGCAGTACTTC
CDR3 protein: CASSQEIPKSVRSYEQYF

V gene: TRBV23-1
clone size: many
D gene: -
J gene: TRBJ2-7
CDR3 length: 12
CDR3 DNA: TGCGCCAGCAGTCGGCGACTAACAGTTCGTCGCTTC
CDR3 protein: CASSRRLTVRRF

V gene: TRBV20-1
clone size: many
D gene: -
J gene: TRBJ2-1
CDR3 length: 14
CDR3 DNA: TGCAGTGCTAGCGGGAAAAGCTCCTACAATGAGCAGTTCTTC
CDR3 protein: CSASGKSSYNEQFF

V gene: TRBV7-3
clone size: -
D gene: TRBD1
J gene: TRBJ2-1
CDR3 length: 16
CDR3 DNA: TGTGCCAGCAGCTTTTACGGGACAGGGGATTACAATGAGCAGTTCTTC
CDR3 protein: CASSFYGTGDYNEQFF

V gene: TRBV2
clone size: many
D gene: TRBD1
J gene: TRBJ1-6
CDR3 length: 14
CDR3 DNA: TGTGCCAGTACACGGGACAGGGATAATTCACCCCTCCACTTT
CDR3 protein: CASTRDRDNSPLHF

V gene: TRBV18
clone size: many
D gene: TRBD2
J gene: TRBJ2-7
CDR3 length: 15
CDR3 DNA: TGTGCCAGCTCACCCCCTAGCGGGCTACGCTACGAGCAGTACTTC
CDR3 protein: CASSPPSGLRYEQYF

V gene: TRBV28
clone size: many
D gene: -
J gene: TRBJ2-7
CDR3 length: 14
CDR3 DNA: TGTGCCAGCAGAACAGGGCCCGATTCCTACGAGCAGTACTTC
CDR3 protein: CASRTGPDSYEQYF

V gene: TRBV6-2/TRBV6-3
clone size: many
D gene: -
J gene: TRBJ1-1
CDR3 length: 13
CDR3 DNA: TGTGCCAGCAGGAGCAGTGTGAACACTGAAGCTTTCTTT
CDR3 protein: CASRSSVNTEAFF

V gene: TRBV28
clone size: few
D gene: TRBD2
J gene: TRBJ2-1
CDR3 length: 18
CDR3 DNA: TGTGCCAGCAGTATCCTGGACTTCCTAGCGGGAACCCCCAATGAGCAGTTCTTC
CDR3 protein: CASSILDFLAGTPNEQFF

V gene: TRBV29-1
clone size: many
D gene: -
J gene: TRBJ1-1
CDR3 length: 15
CDR3 DNA: TGCAGCGGGCTCAGGGGCTCAGGAGGGAACACTGAAGCTTTCTTT
CDR3 protein: CSGLRGSGGNTEAFF

V gene: TRBV29-1
clone size: -
D gene: TRBD2
J gene: TRBJ2-3
CDR3 length: 14
CDR3 DNA: TGCAGCGTTGGGGTAGCGGGAGGGCCAGATACGCAGTATTTT
CDR3 protein: CSVGVAGGPDTQYF

V gene: TRBV29-1
clone size: medium-sized
D gene: -
J gene: TRBJ2-3
CDR3 length: 13
CDR3 DNA: TGCAGCGTCCCATTCGCAGAAACAGATACGCAGTATTTT
CDR3 protein: CSVPFAETDTQYF

V gene: TRBV18
clone size: many
D gene: -
J gene: TRBJ2-7
CDR3 length: 12
CDR3 DNA: TGTGCCAGCTCCGACCGGTCTTCGGTGTGGTACTTC
CDR3 protein: CASSDRSSVWYF

V gene: TRBV12-3/TRBV12-4
clone size: many
D gene: -
J gene: TRBJ2-7
CDR3 length: 13
CDR3 DNA: TGTGCCAGCAGTTCGGGACACTTATACGAGCAGTACTTC
CDR3 protein: CASSSGHLYEQYF

V gene: TRBV4-3
clone size: many
D gene: TRBD1
J gene: TRBJ2-5
CDR3 length: 17
CDR3 DNA: TGCGCCAGCAGCCTGGGACAGGGGGCAGGGGGGCAAGAGACCCAGTACTTC
CDR3 protein: CASSLGQGAGGQETQYF

V gene: TRBV2
clone size: few
D gene: TRBD1
J gene: TRBJ2-1
CDR3 length: 15
CDR3 DNA: TGTGCCAGCAGTTCTGGACAGGGGGCACAGAATGAGCAGTTCTTC
CDR3 protein: CASSSGQGAQNEQFF

V gene: TRBV5-1
clone size: many
D gene: -
J gene: TRBJ2-3
CDR3 length: 14
CDR3 DNA: TGCGCCAGCAAGAGGACGTTAAGCACAGATACGCAGTATTTT
CDR3 protein: CASKRTLSTDTQYF

V gene: TRBV29-1
clone size: few
D gene: TRBD1
J gene: TRBJ1-1
CDR3 length: 14
CDR3 DNA: TGCAGCGTGCCCCTCGGGGACAGGGGAATTGAAGCTTTCTTT
CDR3 protein: CSVPLGDRGIEAFF

V gene: TRBV6-5
clone size: many
D gene: -
J gene: TRBJ1-1
CDR3 length: 14
CDR3 DNA: TGTGCCAGCAGTTCATCAGCCTTACTCTCTGAAGCTTTCTTT
CDR3 protein: CASSSSALLSEAFF

V gene: TRBV19
clone size: many
D gene: TRBD2
J gene: TRBJ2-7
CDR3 length: 15
CDR3 DNA: TGTGCCAGTAGTTCGGGAGGGACTAGCGTCCACGAGCAGTACTTC
CDR3 protein: CASSSGGTSVHEQYF

V gene: TRBV11-3
clone size: many
D gene: TRBD1
J gene: TRBJ2-1
CDR3 length: 18
CDR3 DNA: TGTGCCAGCAGCTTAGAGATGGGTGGGACAGAGGTCTACAATGAGCAGTTCTTC
CDR3 protein: CASSLEMGGTEVYNEQFF

V gene: TRBV27
clone size: -
D gene: -
J gene: TRBJ2-1
CDR3 length: 14
CDR3 DNA: TGTGCCAGCAGTCACTACCAGGGTGGGAATGAGCAGTTCTTC
CDR3 protein: CASSHYQGGNEQFF

V gene: TRBV6-5
clone size: many
D gene: TRBD2
J gene: TRBJ2-1
CDR3 length: 16
CDR3 DNA: TGTGCCAGCAGTTACTCGTTGGTAGCGGGAGAGGTTGAGCAGTTCTTC
CDR3 protein: CASSYSLVAGEVEQFF

V gene: TRBV15
clone size: -
D gene: -
J gene: TRBJ1-6
CDR3 length: 12
CDR3 DNA: TGTGCCACCAGCAGAGATTCTTCACCCCTCCACTTT
CDR3 protein: CATSRDSSPLHF

V gene: TRBV7-9
clone size: many
D gene: TRBD2
J gene: TRBJ2-6
CDR3 length: 19
CDR3 DNA: TGTGCCAGCAGTATCAACCTTCTAGCGGGTGTCTCTGGGGCCAACGTCCTGACTTTC
CDR3 protein: CASSINLLAGVSGANVLTF

V gene: TRBV3-1
clone size: many
D gene: TRBD2
J gene: TRBJ2-7
CDR3 length: 17
CDR3 DNA: TGTGCCAGCAGCCCCATTTCCTGGACTAGCGGGCGCTACGAGCAGTACTTC
CDR3 protein: CASSPISWTSGRYEQYF

V gene: TRBV5-1
clone size: many
D gene: -
J gene: TRBJ2-2
CDR3 length: 13
CDR3 DNA: TGCGCGTCAGGATGGGAATACACCGGGGAGCTGTTTTTT
CDR3 protein: CASGWEYTGELFF

V gene: TRBV10-3
clone size: many
D gene: -
J gene: TRBJ1-1
CDR3 length: 15
CDR3 DNA: TGTGCCATCAGTGAGTCCCGGGGGCGCGGATCTGAAGCTTTCTTT
CDR3 protein: CAISESRGRGSEAFF

V gene: TRBV5-1
clone size: many
D gene: TRBD1
J gene: TRBJ2-3
CDR3 length: 18
CDR3 DNA: TGCGCCAGCAGCCTCGAACCCCCCCGGGACAGGGGCTTGGATACGCAGTATTTT
CDR3 protein: CASSLEPPRDRGLDTQYF

V gene: TRBV7-7
clone size: -
D gene: TRBD1
J gene: TRBJ2-3
CDR3 length: 15
CDR3 DNA: TGTGCCAGCAGCGCGGGACAGGGGGTTGGAGATACGCAGTATTTT
CDR3 protein: CASSAGQGVGDTQYF

V gene: TRBV20-1
clone size: many
D gene: TRBD1
J gene: TRBJ2-7
CDR3 length: 14
CDR3 DNA: TGCAGTGCCCTGGGACAGTGGGGGTCCTACGAGCAGTACTTC
CDR3 protein: CSALGQWGSYEQYF

V gene: TRBV20-1
clone size: many
D gene: -
J gene: TRBJ1-4
CDR3 length: 15
CDR3 DNA: TGCAGTGCTCCCGACAACCCTTCAACTAATGAAAAACTGTTTTTT
CDR3 protein: CSAPDNPSTNEKLFF

V gene: TRBV2
clone size: many
D gene: -
J gene: TRBJ2-5
CDR3 length: 12
CDR3 DNA: TGTGCCAGCAGTGAGGCTGACAGAACCCAGTACTTC
CDR3 protein: CASSEADRTQYF

V gene: TRBV3-1
clone size: many
D gene: -
J gene: TRBJ2-7
CDR3 length: 17
CDR3 DNA: TGTGCCAGCAGCCCGGGAAGGTGGGCTAGCGAACCCTACGAGCAGTACTTC
CDR3 protein: CASSPGRWASEPYEQYF

V gene: TRBV30
clone size: many
D gene: -
J gene: TRBJ1-5
CDR3 length: 12
CDR3 DNA: TGTGCCTGGACCCACGGCAATCAGCCCCAGCATTTT
CDR3 protein: CAWTHGNQPQHF

V gene: TRBV29-1
clone size: few
D gene: -
J gene: TRBJ2-2
CDR3 length: 12
CDR3 DNA: TGCAGCGTTGTACAGAGCACCGGGGAGCTGTTTTTT
CDR3 protein: CSVVQSTGELFF

V gene: TRBV28
clone size: few
D gene: TRBD1
J gene: TRBJ1-2
CDR3 length: 13
CDR3 DNA: TGTGCCAGCAGGGTCCACAGGGGTGGTGGCTACACCTTC
CDR3 protein: CASRVHRGGGYTF

V gene: TRBV7-9
clone size: few
D gene: TRBD1
J gene: TRBJ2-2
CDR3 length: 13
CDR3 DNA: TGTGCCAGCAGACCGACAGGGACCGGGGAGCTGTTTTTT
CDR3 protein: CASRPTGTGELFF